This TCR beta chain is drawn from a study of OX40 agonist ivuxolimab in advanced cancers. The CDR3 length is 15 residues. Germline CDR1 is WSHSY and CDR2 is SAAADI. Trimming pared 2 bases from V and 3 bases from J, leaving 11 bases between. In regard to this clone: Its cognate antigen is unknown.

Notes on the study in general: Within 6 weeks, CD4+ and CD8+ blood T cells expanded clonally at 0.1 to 3.0 mg/kg.

Any history of autoimmune disease or systemic immunosuppression disqualified patients. Profiling relied on immunoSEQ multiplex PCR, and the TCRdb table lists in-frame clones only, not all of them. Of several thousand clones in the sample, about 71% are singletons; the top ten hold more than 55%. This chain joins TRBV10-2 and TRBJ1-3; D perhaps matches TRBD1 (5 bases). The starting material was CD4+ or CD8+ T cells sorted from blood, obtained in a trial of the OX40 agonist ivuxolimab. This clonotype was obtained from an adult with an advanced solid tumor such as melanoma, head and neck, liver or kidney cancer. CDR3 sequence reads: CASSELQGFGNTIYF. The CDR3, as DNA: TGCGCCAGCAGTGAGCTTCAGGGATTTGGAAACACCATATATTTT.